The T cell receptor (beta chain) described here comes from a study of early T cells in non-severe SARS-CoV-2 infection (dated by TCRdb to about 2021). A note on the overall study: Because TCR sequencing was done on bulk RNA from unsorted whole blood, the alpha and beta chains could not be paired. Points the paper makes about the study in general: VDJdb matching was skewed toward anti-spike CD8 responses and likely underestimated virus-specific expansions, missing private and CD4 specificities.

CDR1 and CDR2, per the germline V gene, are SGHVS and FQNEAQ. The CDR3 holds 17 amino acids from the cysteine to the phenylalanine. Only the CDR3 DNA is retained, 51 bases long and in frame from the first base. The V and J ends are trimmed by 5 bases and 0 bases, leaving 17 bases between them. There are a few counts of this clonotype. What antigen it recognizes has not been identified. No much larger clone is present one base from it, and per-base qualities are unavailable. The protocol used for the library was 5' RACE. Sequencing took place on a NextSeq 500. Unique molecular identifiers were attached to individual cDNA molecules in the TCR library protocol so that sequencing error and PCR bias could be corrected. Both TCR alpha and beta chains were sequenced, and tight co-correlation was observed between alpha and beta sequence abundances in each sample. The paper's processing steps were these. Decombinator V4 was used to perform V gene, J gene and CDR3 annotation of TCR sequences. TCRs were defined as expanded if a significant change between any two time points was detected under a Poisson model with p below 0.0001. TCR abundances were normalised to the total number of TCRs sequenced per sample and expressed as counts per million. MAIT TCRs were defined by TRAV1-2 paired with TRAJ12, TRAJ20 or TRAJ33, and iNKT TCRs by TRAV10 paired with TRAJ18. VDJdb, accessed 1 November 2021, was searched for CMV, EBV and SARS-CoV-2 annotated TCRs, with TCRs annotated for multiple antigens excluded. TCRdb trimmed public reads at Q25 via fastp, called clones via MiXCR and kept in-frame beta chains. Rows with one shared CDR3 protein collapse into an entry with the most common genes and DNA. The V and J calls and clone size come from TCRdb's table, not from the authors' own analysis. Counted in this sample were over 85,000 distinct CDR3 sequences; about 15% of them appeared once. The top ten clonotypes cover roughly 1.3% of the sample.

A case-control design nested within a healthcare worker cohort in London, UK, was used, with weekly nasopharyngeal swab PCR tests and blood sampling performed. Healthcare workers were recruited during the week of the UK lockdown, between 23 and 31 March 2020, and followed weekly for up to 16 weeks. The receptor chain draws on TRBV7-8 and TRBJ1-5; no D gene can be assigned with confidence. The sample comprised whole blood. The origin of this receptor is an adult who was a healthcare worker with PCR-confirmed SARS-CoV-2 infection or an uninfected control (not recorded which). CDR3 sequence: CASSPSRAANSNQPQHF. The nucleotides are TGTGCCAGCAGCCCGTCTCGGGCAGCGAATAGCAATCAGCCCCAGCATTTT.